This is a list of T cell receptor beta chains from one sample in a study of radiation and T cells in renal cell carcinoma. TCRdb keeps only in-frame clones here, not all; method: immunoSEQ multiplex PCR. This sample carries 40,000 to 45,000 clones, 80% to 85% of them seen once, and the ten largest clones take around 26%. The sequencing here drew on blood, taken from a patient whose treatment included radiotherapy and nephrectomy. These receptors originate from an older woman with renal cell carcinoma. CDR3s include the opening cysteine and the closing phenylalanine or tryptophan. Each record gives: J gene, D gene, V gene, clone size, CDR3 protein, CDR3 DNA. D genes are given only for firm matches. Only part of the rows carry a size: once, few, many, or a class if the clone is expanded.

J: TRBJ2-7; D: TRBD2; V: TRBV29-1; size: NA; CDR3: CSVERGGYEQYF; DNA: TGCAGCGTTGAAAGGGGAGGGTACGAGCAGTACTTC
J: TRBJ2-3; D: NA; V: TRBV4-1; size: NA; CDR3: CASSQLGLGDTQYF; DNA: TGCGCCAGCAGCCAATTGGGACTCGGAGATACGCAGTATTTT
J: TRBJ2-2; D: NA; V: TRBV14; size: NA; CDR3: CASSQEVKSGELFF; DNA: TGTGCCAGCAGCCAGGAGGTTAAGTCCGGGGAGCTGTTTTTT
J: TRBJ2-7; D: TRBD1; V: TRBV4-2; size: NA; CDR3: CASSQEGQGAYEQYF; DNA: TGTGCCAGCAGCCAAGAAGGGCAGGGGGCCTACGAGCAGTACTTC
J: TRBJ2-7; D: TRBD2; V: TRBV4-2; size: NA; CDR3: CASSQGLAETYEQYF; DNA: TGTGCCAGCAGCCAAGGGCTAGCGGAAACCTACGAGCAGTACTTC
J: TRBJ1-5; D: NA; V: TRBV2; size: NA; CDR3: CASSPGLIAQPQHF; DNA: TGTGCCAGCAGCCCCGGACTCATCGCGCAGCCCCAGCATTTT
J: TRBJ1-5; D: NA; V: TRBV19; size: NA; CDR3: CASSDSPNQPQHF; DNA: TGTGCCAGTAGCGACAGCCCCAATCAGCCCCAGCATTTT
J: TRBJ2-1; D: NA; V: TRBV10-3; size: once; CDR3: CAISESNFYEQFF; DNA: TGTGCCATCAGTGAGTCGAATTTCTACGAGCAGTTCTTC
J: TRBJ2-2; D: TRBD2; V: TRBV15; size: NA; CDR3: CATSRGLGGRLVGELFF; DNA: TGTGCCACCAGCAGAGGGTTGGGCGGGAGGTTGGTCGGGGAGCTGTTTTTT
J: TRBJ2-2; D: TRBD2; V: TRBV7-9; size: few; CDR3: CASRFSAGGTTGELFF; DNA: TGTGCCAGCAGGTTTTCCGCGGGGGGGACCACCGGGGAGCTGTTTTTT
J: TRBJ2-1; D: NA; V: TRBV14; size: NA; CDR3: CASSHGLTSSYNEQFF; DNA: TGTGCCAGCAGCCATGGACTAACCAGCTCCTACAATGAGCAGTTCTTC
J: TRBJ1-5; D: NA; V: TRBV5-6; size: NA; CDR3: CASSLRGLNSNQPQHF; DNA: TGTGCCAGCAGCTTGAGGGGACTCAATAGCAATCAGCCCCAGCATTTT
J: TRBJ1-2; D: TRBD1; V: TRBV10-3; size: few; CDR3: CAILGGTGGGGYTF; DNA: TGTGCCATTCTAGGCGGGACAGGGGGCGGTGGCTACACCTTC
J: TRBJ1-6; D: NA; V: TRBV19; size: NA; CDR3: CASSSQGPSSYNSPLHF; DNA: TGTGCCAGTAGCTCACAGGGCCCAAGCTCCTATAATTCACCCCTCCACTTT
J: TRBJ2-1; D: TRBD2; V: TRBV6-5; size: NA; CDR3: CASRGLAGRGEQFF; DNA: TGTGCCAGCAGGGGACTAGCGGGGAGGGGTGAGCAGTTCTTC
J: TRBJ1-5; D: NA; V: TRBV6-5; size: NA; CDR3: CASSYSYRDQPQHF; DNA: TGTGCCAGCAGTTACTCTTACAGGGACCAGCCCCAGCATTTT
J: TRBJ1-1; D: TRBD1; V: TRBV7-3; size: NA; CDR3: CASSLNRGTEAFF; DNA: TGTGCCAGCAGCTTGAACAGGGGGACTGAAGCTTTCTTT
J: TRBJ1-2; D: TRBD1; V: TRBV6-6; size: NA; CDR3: CASRLQGSGRYGYTF; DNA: TGTGCCAGCAGATTACAGGGGTCTGGAAGGTATGGCTACACCTTC
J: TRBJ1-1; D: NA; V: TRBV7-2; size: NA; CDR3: CASSLGGQITEAFF; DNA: TGTGCCAGCAGCTTAGGAGGGCAGATCACTGAAGCTTTCTTT
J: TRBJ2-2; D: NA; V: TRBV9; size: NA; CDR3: CASSARTVGTGELFF; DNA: TGTGCCAGCAGCGCGCGGACAGTGGGCACCGGGGAGCTGTTTTTT
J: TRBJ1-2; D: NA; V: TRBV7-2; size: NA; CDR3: CASTSFPGDYGYTF; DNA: TGTGCCAGCACCTCTTTCCCAGGCGACTATGGCTACACCTTC
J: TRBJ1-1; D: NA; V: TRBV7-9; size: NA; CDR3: CASTVFWERNTEAFF; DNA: NA
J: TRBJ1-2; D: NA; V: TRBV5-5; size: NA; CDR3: CASSSGHYYGYTF; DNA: TGTGCCAGCAGCTCGGGACACTACTATGGCTACACCTTC
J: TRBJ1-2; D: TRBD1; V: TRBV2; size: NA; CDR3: CASSADRGRVGTF; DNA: TGTGCCAGCAGTGCAGACAGGGGGCGAGTTGGCACCTTC
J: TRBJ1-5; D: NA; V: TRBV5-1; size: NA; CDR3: CASSLAGQGGQPQHF; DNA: TGCGCCAGCAGCTTGGCTGGGCAGGGAGGACAGCCCCAGCATTTT
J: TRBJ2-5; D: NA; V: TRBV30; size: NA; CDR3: CAWSVEDLGETQYF; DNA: TGTGCCTGGAGTGTAGAAGACCTAGGGGAGACCCAGTACTTC
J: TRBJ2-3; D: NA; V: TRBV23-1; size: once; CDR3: CASSHGAGRTDTQYF; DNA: TGCGCCAGCAGTCATGGGGCGGGGCGCACAGATACGCAGTATTTT
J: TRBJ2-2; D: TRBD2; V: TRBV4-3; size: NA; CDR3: CASSQELGLAGYTGELFF; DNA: TGCGCCAGCAGCCAAGAATTAGGACTAGCGGGTTACACCGGGGAGCTGTTTTTT
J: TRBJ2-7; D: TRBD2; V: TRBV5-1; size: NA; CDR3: CASSLAGSGSGRQYF; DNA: TGCGCCAGCAGCTTGGCCGGTAGCGGGAGTGGGCGTCAGTACTTC
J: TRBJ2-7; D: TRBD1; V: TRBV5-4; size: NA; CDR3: CASSLPGGYEQYF; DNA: TGTGCCAGCAGCTTACCAGGGGGCTACGAGCAGTACTTC
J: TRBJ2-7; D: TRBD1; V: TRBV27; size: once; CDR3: CASSWTGAGYEQYF; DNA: TGTGCCAGCAGTTGGACAGGGGCTGGCTACGAGCAGTACTTC
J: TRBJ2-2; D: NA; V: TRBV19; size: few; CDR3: CASREGNTGELFF; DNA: TGTGCCAGTAGAGAGGGAAACACCGGGGAGCTGTTTTTT
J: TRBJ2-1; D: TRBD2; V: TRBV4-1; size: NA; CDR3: CASSQVRTSFNEQFF; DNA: TGCGCCAGCAGCCAAGTACGGACTAGTTTCAATGAGCAGTTCTTC
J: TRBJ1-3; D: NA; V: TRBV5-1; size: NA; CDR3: CASSLNPGNTIYF; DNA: TGCGCCAGCAGCTTGAATCCTGGAAACACCATATATTTT
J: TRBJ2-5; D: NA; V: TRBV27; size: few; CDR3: CASSPPGLQETQYF; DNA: TGTGCCAGCAGTCCCCCGGGACTCCAAGAGACCCAGTACTTC
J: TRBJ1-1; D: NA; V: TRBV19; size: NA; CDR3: CASSIATDYTEAFF; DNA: TGTGCCAGTAGTATAGCTACAGATTACACTGAAGCTTTCTTT
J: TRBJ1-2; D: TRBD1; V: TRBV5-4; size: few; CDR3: CASSKKGQGGSANYGYTF; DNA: TGTGCCAGCAGCAAAAAGGGACAGGGTGGATCAGCTAACTATGGCTACACCTTC
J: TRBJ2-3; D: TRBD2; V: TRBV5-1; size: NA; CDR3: CASSLTAGTNTQYF; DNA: TGCGCCAGCAGCTTGACTGCAGGGACTAATACGCAGTATTTT
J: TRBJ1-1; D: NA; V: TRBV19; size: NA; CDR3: CASRAGFGTEAFF; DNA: TGTGCCAGTAGGGCAGGATTTGGCACTGAAGCTTTCTTT
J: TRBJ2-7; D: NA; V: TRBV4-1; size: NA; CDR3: CASSQDSSYEQYF; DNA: TGCGCCAGCAGCCAGGACAGCTCCTACGAGCAGTACTTC